One sample yielded the 22 T cell receptor beta chains listed below, sequenced in a study of PD-1 blockade in classical Hodgkin lymphoma. Indicated time point: newly diagnosed, previously untreated cHL patient sample. CD4+ T cells were purified from thawed PBMCs by negative selection. Assay used: immunoSEQ multiplex PCR; TCRdb lists only in-frame clones, some missing. The data show 29,000 or so clones, roughly 90% seen once. Sequencing was performed on CD4+ T cells from blood. Every receptor here comes from a human donor with classical Hodgkin lymphoma.

The rearrangement links TRBV4-1 to TRBJ1-5; D might be TRBD1 (5 bases). Per germline, CDR1 MGHRA and CDR2 YSYEKL. Deletions cut 2 bases from V and 5 bases from J, with 10 bases between. This CDR3 is built from 14 residues. The CDR3 sequence: CASSQPGKDQPQHF. For the CDR3, the DNA is TGCGCCAGCAGCCAACCAGGGAAGGATCAGCCCCAGCATTTT.

J is TRBJ1-5 and V is TRBV4-3; no clear D gene. Per germline, CDR1 LGHNA and CDR2 YSLEER. V was shortened by 1 base and J by 5 bases, with 6 bases between the two germline ends. The CDR3 is 13 amino acids. This CDR3 reads CASSQVLDQPQHF. The CDR3 DNA is TGCGCCAGCAGCCAAGTCCTAGATCAGCCCCAGCATTTT.

The chain links TRBV5-1 to TRBJ2-3, with 13 bases aligning to TRBD2. Germline CDR1 is SGHRS and CDR2 is YFSETQ. With V trimmed by 3 bases and J by 4 bases, 2 bases remained unmatched. This CDR3 spans 15 amino acids. CDR3 DNA sequence: TGCGCCAGCAGCTGGACTAGCGGGAGCGCAGATACGCAGTATTTT. This translates into CASSWTSGSADTQYF.

The chain combines TRBV18 with TRBJ1-5, with unresolved D. Germline assignment: CDR1 KGHSH and CDR2 LQKENI. The CDR3 consists of 14 residues. Trimming pared 6 bases from V and 3 bases from J, leaving 12 bases between. The CDR3 loop is CASSPSGNNQPQHF. In nucleotides, the CDR3 is TGTGCCAGCTCTCCCTCCGGGAACAATCAGCCCCAGCATTTT.

The chain links TRBV18 to TRBJ2-7; D ambiguous. In germline, CDR1 is KGHSH, CDR2 LQKENI. Deletions cut 3 bases from V and 4 bases from J, with 10 bases between. This CDR3 has 13 residues. The CDR3 is CASSPPGTYEQYF. CDR3 DNA sequence: TGTGCCAGCTCACCCCCGGGCACGTACGAGCAGTACTTC. The full variable domain, rest sourced from reference TRBV18 and TRBJ2-7, is NAGVMQNPRHLVRRRGQEARLRCSPMKGHSHVYWYRQLPEEGLKFMVYLQKENIIDESGMPKERFSAEFPKEGPSILRIQQVVRGDSAAYFCASSPPGTYEQYFGPGTRLTVT.

This chain connects TRBV2 to TRBJ2-5, with D perhaps TRBD1 (5 bases). The CDR3 is 12 amino acids. Germline V CDR1 and CDR2: SNHLY, FYNNEI. V lost 6 bases and J 5 bases, leaving 10 bases between the germline ends. The CDR3 DNA reads TGTGCCAGCAGAGGGGCCGCGGAGACCCAGTACTTC. Translation gives CASRGAAETQYF. Complete variable domain (other parts from reference TRBV2 and TRBJ2-5): EPEVTQTPSHQVTQMGQEVILRCVPISNHLYFYWYRQILGQKVEFLVSFYNNEISEKSEIFDDQFSVERPDGSNFTLKIRSTKLEDSAMYFCASRGAAETQYFGPGTRLLVL.

This clone has a single count. The V gene is TRBV21-1, the J gene TRBJ2-4; the table's D call, TRBD2, was not checked against the DNA. TRBV21-1 is a known pseudogene. CDR3 size: 19 residues. This CDR3 reads CASSKDSGRHSLAKNIQYF. The CDR3 DNA follows: TGTGCCAGCAGCAAAGATAGCGGGAGGCATTCTCTAGCCAAAAACATTCAGTACTTC.

This clone was recorded a few times. CDR3 residues: CASNAGPYQPQHF. In DNA, the CDR3 is TGTGCCAGCAATGCAGGCCCCTATCAGCCCCAGCATTTT. The chain couples TRBV2 to TRBJ1-5; no definite D call. Looked up from germline, CDR1 is SNHLY and CDR2 is FYNNEI. The CDR3 is 13 residues long. V lost 7 bases, J lost 5 bases, and 12 bases lay in between.

The chain combines TRBV7-2 with TRBJ2-5, with 9 nucleotides matching TRBD2. The CDR3 length is 14 residues. From germline, CDR1 is SGHTA and CDR2 FQGNSA. Unmatched junction bases numbered 0, after V lost 0 bases and J lost 4 bases. The CDR3 nucleotides read TGTGCCAGCAGCTTAGCGACTAGCGGAGAGACCCAGTACTTC. It translates to CASSLATSGETQYF. Filled out from reference TRBV7-2 and TRBJ2-5, the complete variable domain reads GAGVSQSPSNKVTEKGKDVELRCDPISGHTALYWYRQSLGQGLEFLIYFQGNSAPDKSGLPSDRFSAERTGGSVSTLTIQRTQQEDSAVYLCASSLATSGETQYFGPGTRLLVL.

V usage is TRBV7-7 and J usage is TRBJ2-2, with TRBD1 matching 8 bases. The V segment lost 2 bases and the J segment 7 bases; nucleotides outside the gene matches: 9. The CDR3 extends over 16 amino acids. Germline CDR1 is SSHAT and CDR2 is FNYEAQ (reference sequence). CDR3 amino acids: CASSLYLTGAGGELFF. CDR3 DNA sequence: TGTGCCAGCAGCTTATACCTGACAGGGGCCGGCGGGGAGCTGTTTTTT.

This chain connects TRBV5-1 to TRBJ2-2; TRBD1 aligns across 9 bases. The CDR3 runs 14 residues. V shed 0 bases, J shed 7 bases, and the junction held 1 base outside the gene matches. Germline CDR1 SGHRS, CDR2 YFSETQ. CDR3 in amino acids: CASSLGDRVGELFF. In DNA, the CDR3 is TGCGCCAGCAGCTTGGGGGACAGGGTCGGGGAGCTGTTTTTT. Full variable domain (remainder filled in from reference TRBV5-1 and TRBJ2-2): KAGVTQTPRYLIKTRGQQVTLSCSPISGHRSVSWYQQTPGQGLQFLFEYFSETQRNKGNFPGRFSGRQFSNSRSEMNVSTLELGDSALYLCASSLGDRVGELFFGEGSRLTVL.

The chain couples TRBV5-4 to TRBJ2-1; D is perhaps TRBD1 (6 bases). Germline V CDR1 and CDR2: SGHNT, YYREEE (reference sequence). Trimming shortened V by 1 base and J by 5 bases, and 16 bases separated the two germline ends. The CDR3 runs 16 residues. CDR3 sequence reads: CASSLRGGSFHNEQFF. CDR3 in DNA: TGTGCCAGCAGCTTGAGAGGGGGTAGCTTCCACAATGAGCAGTTCTTC.

The V gene is TRBV7-8, the J gene TRBJ2-1; 7 positions match TRBD2. Germline CDR1 SGHVS, CDR2 FQNEAQ. This CDR3 comprises 14 residues. V gave up 5 bases and J gave up 9 bases; unmatched junction bases: 10. The DNA for the CDR3 is TGTGCCAGCAGCCGACGGACTAGGTTGACTGAGCAGTTCTTC. This encodes CASSRRTRLTEQFF.

The V call is TRBV18, the J call TRBJ1-2; D is perhaps TRBD1 (5 bases). The CDR3 has 14 residues. Germline CDR1 and CDR2: KGHSH and LQKENI. Trimming stripped 5 bases from V and 0 bases from J, with 10 bases between. The chain's CDR3 is CASSVGQTNYGYTF. The CDR3, as DNA: TGTGCCAGCTCAGTGGGGCAGACTAACTATGGCTACACCTTC.

The chain couples TRBV28 to TRBJ2-1, with TRBD2 matching 9 bases. The V segment lost 6 bases and the J segment 4 bases; nucleotides outside the gene matches: 7. CDR3 length: 15 amino acids. Germline V gene sequence: CDR1 MDHEN, CDR2 SYDVKM. CDR3 coding DNA: TGTGCCAGCAGGACTTCTAGCGGGGTATACAATGAGCAGTTCTTC. Translated: CASRTSSGVYNEQFF.

The gene calls are TRBV27 and TRBJ2-5; 14 positions match TRBD2. Per germline, CDR1 MNHEY and CDR2 SMNVEV (reference sequence). The CDR3 length is 16 residues. Trimming cost V 4 bases and J 5 bases; bases outside gene matches: 6. The CDR3 region has the DNA TGTGCCAGCAGTTCACCGACTAGCGGGAGGGTGGAGACCCAGTACTTC. As protein: CASSSPTSGRVETQYF.

This chain connects TRBV28 to TRBJ2-7, with 8 bases aligning to TRBD2. Germline CDR1 reads MDHEN; CDR2 reads SYDVKM. The CDR3 contains 14 residues. The V segment lost 7 bases and the J segment 0 bases; nucleotides outside the gene matches: 5. Written as DNA, the CDR3 is TGTGCCAGCAACCTTAGCGGGAACTCCTACGAGCAGTACTTC. Translated: CASNLSGNSYEQYF.

Comments on this clone: The junction departs from the called germline gene at one end, perhaps through a read error. The chain is built from TRBV7-2 and TRBJ2-3; 9 bases agree with TRBD2. The germline CDR1 and CDR2 sequences are SGHTA and FQGNSA. This CDR3 contains 15 residues. CDR3 in DNA: TGTGCCAGCAGCCTAGCGGGGCCTAGCACAGATACGCAGTATTTT. Its protein is CASSLAGPSTDTQYF.

In DNA form, the CDR3 reads TGTGCCAGCAGCCCGCACTTCGGGGGTCTAGCGGTAATGGATACGCAGTATTTT. It codes for CASSPHFGGLAVMDTQYF. The V and J genes are TRBV7-2 and TRBJ2-3; 7 bases map to TRBD2. The CDR3 has 18 residues. Germline CDR1 and CDR2: SGHTA and FQGNSA. Trimming took 5 bases from V and 6 from J; bases not matched to a gene: 20.

The gene calls are TRBV5-1 and TRBJ2-3; D gene uncertain. The V and J ends lost 4 bases and 2 bases respectively, with 11 bases between them. The CDR3 runs 14 residues. Germline CDR1 reads SGHRS; CDR2 reads YFSETQ. The CDR3 coding sequence is TGCGCCAGCAGCGTACTCCCAAACACAGATACGCAGTATTTT. Translating it yields CASSVLPNTDTQYF.

The chain links TRBV9 to TRBJ2-7; maybe TRBD2 (5 bases). This CDR3 is 15 amino acids long. Trimming shortened V by 1 base and J by 0 bases, and 11 bases separated the two germline ends. From germline, CDR1 is SGDLS and CDR2 YYNGEE. CDR3: CASSVSTGSSYEQYF. The CDR3 DNA follows: TGTGCCAGCAGCGTATCTACGGGGAGCTCCTACGAGCAGTACTTC.

The chain combines TRBV18 with TRBJ1-2; TRBD1 aligns across 12 bases. This CDR3 comprises 14 residues. V lost 3 bases, J lost 4 bases, and 0 bases stayed unmatched. Germline-derived CDR1 and CDR2 are KGHSH and LQKENI. As DNA, the CDR3 is TGTGCCAGCTCACCGGGACAGGGGGCCTATGGCTACACCTTC. Protein: CASSPGQGAYGYTF.